A single sample is the source of the 21 T cell receptor beta chains below, sequenced in a study of blood T cell repertoires in COVID-19. Sequencing used immunoSEQ multiplex PCR; TCRdb keeps in-frame clones, though not all of them. This table has under 250,000 clones, 83% appearing once. The sample was peripheral blood. These receptors were collected from a woman in her 70s with active or convalescent COVID-19.

The rearrangement links TRBV6-6 to TRBJ1-2; 7 bases agree with TRBD1. The germline V gene encodes CDR1 MNHNY and CDR2 SVGAGI (reference sequence). Trimming cost V 6 bases and J 4 bases; bases outside gene matches: 14. This CDR3 comprises 16 residues. CDR3 coding DNA: TGTGCCAGCAGGCCACCCCGGGACAGATCCCCCTATGGCTACACCTTC. This gives the protein CASRPPRDRSPYGYTF.

The rearrangement uses TRBV27 and TRBJ1-2; 7 positions agree with TRBD1. The CDR3 is 14 residues long. The V and J ends lost 5 bases and 6 bases, in that order; junction bases with no gene match: 9. The V gene's germline CDR1 is MNHEY and CDR2 SMNVEV (reference sequence). The CDR3 DNA reads TGTGCCAGCAGTACATCAAGGACAGGCCATGGCTACACCTTC. Translation: CASSTSRTGHGYTF.

CDR3 sequence: CASSRTVPGNTIYF. The CDR3 DNA sequence: TGTGCCAGCAGTCGGACAGTCCCCGGAAACACCATATATTTT. This chain joins TRBV2 and TRBJ1-3, with D maybe TRBD1 (6 bases). The CDR3 contains 14 residues. CDR1 SNHLY and CDR2 FYNNEI come from the germline V gene. V was shortened by 5 bases and J by 4 bases, with 12 bases between the two germline ends.

The chain has TRBV14 and TRBJ1-4, with D tentatively TRBD1 (6 bases). Germline-derived CDR1 and CDR2 are SGHDN and FVKESK. Trimming took off 3 bases at V and 3 bases at J, with 11 bases between the two ends. The CDR3 covers 15 residues. The CDR3 DNA sequence: TGTGCCAGCAGCCATGGCAGGGGTGCTAATGAAAAACTGTTTTTT. It yields the protein CASSHGRGANEKLFF. The full variable domain, rest sourced from reference TRBV14 and TRBJ1-4, is EAGVTQFPSHSVIEKGQTVTLRCDPISGHDNLYWYRRVMGKEIKFLLHFVKESKQDESGMPNNRFLAERTGGTYSTLKVQPAELEDSGVYFCASSHGRGANEKLFFGSGTQLSVL.

The V and J genes are TRBV4-3 and TRBJ2-7, with D uncertain. V lost 0 bases to trimming and J lost 0 bases, with 6 bases between them. Germline CDR1 is LGHNA and CDR2 is YSLEER. The CDR3 spans 14 residues. The chain's CDR3 is CASSQDRSSYEQYF. The DNA for the CDR3 is TGCGCCAGCAGCCAAGACAGAAGCTCCTACGAGCAGTACTTC.

The chain links TRBV28 to TRBJ1-2, with a weak D call TRBD1 (5 bases). The germline V and J ends were trimmed by 6 bases and 10 bases, with 18 bases remaining between them. There are 13 residues in the CDR3. Germline V lookup: CDR1 MDHEN, CDR2 SYDVKM. In DNA form, the CDR3 reads TGTGCCAGCAGCTCGACAGAAAGCGACGACTACACCTTC. It translates to CASSSTESDDYTF.

The chain couples TRBV28 to TRBJ1-2; D not resolved. The V end was cut by 7 bases, the J end by 2 bases, with 8 bases between. Germline V gene data show CDR1 as MDHEN and CDR2 as SYDVKM. The CDR3 totals 12 residues. The CDR3 sequence is CASTRMNYGYTF. The CDR3, as DNA: TGTGCCAGCACCAGAATGAACTATGGCTACACCTTC.

The rearrangement uses TRBV12-3 or TRBV12-4 and TRBJ1-3; a weak D match, TRBD1 (6 bases). The ends were cut back, 7 bases at V and 8 bases at J, with 15 bases in the middle. The CDR3 is 13 residues long. In nucleotides, the CDR3 is TGTGCCAGCAACCAGGGAGGGGGGGACACCATATATTTT. Translating gives CASNQGGGDTIYF.

The J gene is TRBJ2-7, the V gene TRBV10-3; D uncertain. Germline CDR1 and CDR2: ENHRY and SYGVKD. This CDR3 has 11 residues. The V end was cut by 6 bases, the J end by 4 bases, with 7 bases between. This CDR3 is CAISPGYEQYF. DNA for the CDR3: TGTGCCATCAGCCCCGGGTACGAGCAGTACTTC.

This clone was found once. The chain carries TRBV6-5 and TRBJ1-1, with D hard to call. From germline, CDR1 is MNHEY and CDR2 SVGAGI. V lost 6 bases to trimming and J lost 6 bases, with 14 bases between them. The CDR3 consists of 13 residues. The CDR3 protein is CASRSDWKAEAFF. The CDR3 region has the DNA TGTGCCAGCAGGTCGGACTGGAAAGCTGAAGCTTTCTTT.

The J gene is TRBJ2-2, the V gene TRBV6-5; 7 bases are a match to TRBD1. The V segment lost 6 bases and the J segment 5 bases; nucleotides outside the gene matches: 9. Germline CDR1 MNHEY, CDR2 SVGAGI. There are 15 residues in the CDR3. In nucleotides, the CDR3 is TGTGCCAGCAGGGGGCCCGGCAGGGGGACCGGGGAGCTGTTTTTT. Residues: CASRGPGRGTGELFF.

V is TRBV7-2 and J is TRBJ2-6; a possible D gene is TRBD2 (6 bases). Germline assignment: CDR1 SGHTA and CDR2 FQGNSA. This CDR3 comprises 16 residues. Trimming stripped 0 bases from V and 3 bases from J, with 9 bases between. The DNA for the CDR3 is TGTGCCAGCAGCTTAGCGGGAGGTTTTGGGGCCAACGTCCTGACTTTC. This gives the protein CASSLAGGFGANVLTF.

The chain joins TRBV5-1 to TRBJ2-3; no reliable D call. V lost 0 bases and J 2 bases, leaving 7 bases between the germline ends. The CDR3 consists of 14 residues. Germline CDR1 SGHRS, CDR2 YFSETQ. CDR3: CASSLAAITDTQYF. The CDR3 nucleotides read TGCGCCAGCAGCTTGGCCGCGATCACAGATACGCAGTATTTT.

The V and J genes are TRBV3-1 (or the pseudogene TRBV3-2) and TRBJ2-3; D might be TRBD1 (6 bases). Trimming removed 5 bases at V and 5 bases at J, with 17 bases between. This CDR3 region has 15 residues. Germline loops: CDR1 LGHDT, CDR2 YNNKEL (reference sequence). The DNA of the CDR3 is TGTGCCAGCAGCACTGATTGGGGGCCGGGAGATACGCAGTATTTT. This encodes CASSTDWGPGDTQYF.

Notes on this clone: The junction departs from germline at one end; a sequencing error may be responsible. The chain links TRBV30 to TRBJ1-1; a possible D gene is TRBD1 (5 bases). Germline assignment: CDR1 GTSNPN and CDR2 SVGIG (reference sequence). The CDR3 is 16 amino acids. The CDR3 protein is CAWSVRSGLLKTEAFF. CDR3 in DNA: TGTGCCTGGAGTGTACGGTCAGGGTTATTGAAGACTGAAGCTTTCTTT.

Only one count was recorded for this clone. The chain has TRBV5-5 and TRBJ2-5; possibly TRBD2 for D (5 bases). From germline, CDR1 is SGHKS and CDR2 YYEKEE (reference sequence). The CDR3 sequence is 15 residues long. Between the trimmed V and J ends, which lost 3 bases and 7 bases, there was a span of 19 bases. Here the CDR3 DNA reads TGTGCCAGCAGCTCCCGGTCGGAGCGGCCGAGGACCCAGTACTTC. This encodes CASSSRSERPRTQYF.

This chain connects TRBV29-1 to TRBJ2-7; 8 bases fit TRBD1. CDR1 is SQVTM and CDR2 is ANQGSEA in the germline V gene. Germline trimming cut 7 bases from V and 5 bases from J; bases unmatched to any gene: 10. The CDR3 consists of 13 residues. CDR3 DNA: TGCAGCGCAAACAGGGGGTCCGGGGACGAGCAGTACTTC. Its protein product is CSANRGSGDEQYF.

The rearrangement joins TRBV7-9 to TRBJ2-3; 11 bases line up with TRBD2. The CDR3 has 19 residues. Losses at the gene ends were 6 bases for V and 3 bases for J; bases not matched to a gene: 17. Germline CDR1 SEHNR, CDR2 FQNEAQ (reference sequence). In DNA, the CDR3 is TGTGCCAGCAGTAACCGGCAGGGAGGTAGCGGGGGGGCAACAGATACGCAGTATTTT. Residues: CASSNRQGGSGGATDTQYF.

The chain links TRBV7-8 to TRBJ1-2, with TRBD1 as a possible D gene (5 bases). CDR1 and CDR2 from the germline V gene are SGHVS and FQNEAQ. V was clipped by 3 bases and J by 3 bases, with 17 bases between them. This CDR3 is built from 16 residues. CDR3 protein: CASSFGRRGKDYGYTF. In nucleotides, the CDR3 is TGTGCCAGCAGCTTCGGTCGGCGGGGGAAAGACTATGGCTACACCTTC.

The chain employs TRBV19 and TRBJ2-3, with 12 bases lining up with TRBD1. The CDR3 has 18 residues. CDR1 LNHDA and CDR2 SQIVND come from the germline V gene (reference sequence). V lost 0 bases and J lost 5; bases outside the gene matches: 9. CDR3 in DNA: TGTGCCAGTAGTATAGACCGTCCGGGACAGGGGGCGCTAGATACGCAGTATTTT. It is translated as CASSIDRPGQGALDTQYF.

This clone was observed a few times. This rearrangement joins TRBV5-1 to TRBJ1-3, with TRBD1 as a possible D gene (6 bases). The CDR3 is 17 residues long. CDR1 is SGHRS, CDR2 YFSETQ, per germline. Trimming removed 2 bases at V and 0 bases at J, with 15 bases between. The DNA of the CDR3 is TGCGCCAGCAGCTTCAATCCGGGACATCGCTCTGGAAACACCATATATTTT. Translation: CASSFNPGHRSGNTIYF. The full variable domain, rest sourced from reference TRBV5-1 and TRBJ1-3, is KAGVTQTPRYLIKTRGQQVTLSCSPISGHRSVSWYQQTPGQGLQFLFEYFSETQRNKGNFPGRFSGRQFSNSRSEMNVSTLELGDSALYLCASSFNPGHRSGNTIYFGEGSWLTVV.